Sequencing of this T cell receptor (beta chain) was carried out in a study of T-cell memory formation after mild COVID-19. Study results and limitations: Largely, contracting CD4+ clones fell within CM and EM, and contracting CD8+ clones within EMRA.

TCRdb fed the 5' RACE reads into MiXCR, producing one record per CDR3 protein. The table shows hundreds of thousands of distinct CDR3 sequences, with less than 25% occurring only once. This clonotype was counted once. Its matching antigen is unknown. The CDR3 is 13 amino acids. Looked up from germline, CDR1 is SGHTA and CDR2 is FQGNSA. V gave up 3 bases and J gave up 7 bases, with 10 bases separating them. The sample taken for sequencing was PBMCs or a T cell subset sorted from them (not recorded which). The chain carries TRBV7-2 and TRBJ1-5; D not certain. The TCR originated in an adult woman who had mild COVID-19 (a few samples of this study predate the infection). Cell type and time point are not known. DNA of the CDR3: TGTGCCAGCAGCTTGTGGGAAGGGCAGCCCCAGCATTTT. This codes for CASSLWEGQPQHF.